This TCR beta chain is drawn from a study of T cell clones after liver transplantation. The data were produced by immunoSEQ multiplex PCR, yet TCRdb's version contains in-frame clones alone and is incomplete. The table shows 40,000 to 55,000 clones, with approximately 71% occurring only once. The J segment lost 6 bases and the V segment lost 4 bases, leaving 8 bases of the junction unmatched. This CDR3 comprises 16 residues. Germline assignment: CDR1 SGHDT and CDR2 YYEEEE. This clone was observed once. Antigen unknown. General study points: Migration into the graft, not deletion, may explain lost graft donor-reactive T cells.

The sample in question was CD4+ T cells from blood, obtained around 4.5 years after liver transplant. The chain carries TRBV5-6 and TRBJ1-6, with 9 bases identical to TRBD1. The TCR was taken from a human patient who received a liver transplant. Part of the T cell pool may stem from the graft donor. This CDR3 is CASSQSLTGGNSPLHF. The CDR3 nucleotides are TGTGCCAGCAGCCAATCCCTGACAGGGGGTAATTCACCCCTCCACTTT.